This T cell receptor beta chain was retrieved from a study of blood T cell repertoires in COVID-19. Generated by immunoSEQ multiplex PCR, the TCRdb table keeps only in-frame clones and is missing some. The sample includes under 300,000 clones, 90% to 95% of them seen just once. The CDR3 sequence is 16 residues long. V was clipped by 4 bases and J by 3 bases; unmatched bases: 11. Germline CDR1 and CDR2: LNHNV and YYDKDF (reference sequence). Sequenced material: PBMCs or T cells enriched from blood (not recorded which). The clonotype originates from a human donor in a cohort exposed to, infected with or recovered from COVID-19 (not recorded which). The donor label of this sample is uncertain. The chain carries TRBV15 and TRBJ1-2; 7 nucleotides match TRBD1. CDR3 sequence reads: CATSNRDSPPYYGYTF. The CDR3 bases are TGTGCCACCAGCAACCGGGACAGCCCCCCGTACTATGGCTACACCTTC. Full variable domain (outside the CDR3, taken from reference TRBV15 and TRBJ1-2): DAMVIQNPRYQVTQFGKPVTLSCSQTLNHNVMYWYQQKSSQAPKLLFHYYDKDFNNEADTPDNFQSRRPNTSFCFLDIRSPGLGDTAMYLCATSNRDSPPYYGYTFGSGTRLTVV.